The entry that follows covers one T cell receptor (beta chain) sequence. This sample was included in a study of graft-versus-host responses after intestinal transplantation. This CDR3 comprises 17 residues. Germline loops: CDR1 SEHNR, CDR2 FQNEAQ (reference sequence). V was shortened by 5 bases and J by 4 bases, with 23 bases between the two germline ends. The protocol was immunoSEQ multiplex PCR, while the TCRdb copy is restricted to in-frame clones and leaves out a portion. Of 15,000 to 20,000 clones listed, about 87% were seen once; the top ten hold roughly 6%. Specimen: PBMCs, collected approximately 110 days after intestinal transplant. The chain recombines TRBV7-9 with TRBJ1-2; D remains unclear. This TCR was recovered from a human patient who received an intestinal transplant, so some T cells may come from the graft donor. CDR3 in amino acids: CASSRREYHGKIYGYTF. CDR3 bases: TGTGCCAGCAGCAGGCGAGAATACCATGGAAAGATCTATGGCTACACCTTC. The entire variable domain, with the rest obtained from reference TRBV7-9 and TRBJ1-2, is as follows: DTGVSQNPRHKITKRGQNVTFRCDPISEHNRLYWYRQTLGQGPEFLTYFQNEAQLEKSRLLSDRFSAERPKGSFSTLEIQRTEQGDSAMYLCASSRREYHGKIYGYTFGSGTRLTVV.